The TCR beta chain described here comes from a study of cytomegalovirus exposure and HLA in healthy donors. CDR3 length: 14 residues. V lost 3 bases, J lost 8 bases, and 17 bases lay in between. Germline-derived CDR1 and CDR2 are SGHRS and YFSETQ. General study findings and limits: What TCR beta sequences reportedly achieved was accurate prediction of HLA-A and HLA-B alleles in most subjects. Later examination showed HLA-associated TCR beta chains had greater clonal expansion than equally common others. A later analysis found that most CMV-associated TCR beta chains appeared HLA-restricted.

A remark on this clone: Its antigen is currently unknown.

The PCR made use of 60 Vbeta and 13 Jbeta primers. The method was immunoSEQ multiplex PCR; TCRdb's version includes in-frame clones alone and lacks a portion of them. Among some 140,000 clones, roughly 70% were seen once, and the ten largest hold approximately 4%. Sequenced sample: PBMCs. V and J are TRBV5-1 and TRBJ1-2; D call uncertain. This TCR was sampled from a middle-aged man in good health and CMV-seropositive. CDR3 DNA sequence: TGCGCCAGCAGCTCAGGCGAGGGCGCGCGCGGCTACACCTTC. Its protein is CASSSGEGARGYTF.